This T cell receptor beta chain stems from a study of blood T cell repertoires in COVID-19. Across the study: T cells, B-cell-depleted T cells, or PBMCs supplied cDNA or gDNA.

The protocol was immunoSEQ multiplex PCR, while the TCRdb copy is restricted to in-frame clones and leaves out a portion. The table records about 87,000 clones, about four fifths of them present only once. This clone has only one observation. Sequencing was performed on peripheral blood. This clonotype was sampled from a woman aged 55-69 years with acute or convalescent COVID-19.

This chain's CDR3 is CAILTAGATGELFF. Here the CDR3 DNA reads TGTGCCATCCTTACGGCGGGAGCGACCGGGGAGCTGTTTTTT. J is TRBJ2-2 and V is TRBV11-3, with 7 bases aligning to TRBD2. There are 14 residues in the CDR3. After removal of 10 bases from V and 5 bases from J, the junction contained 10 bases not matched to a gene. Germline V gene data show CDR1 as SGHNT and CDR2 as YENEEA.